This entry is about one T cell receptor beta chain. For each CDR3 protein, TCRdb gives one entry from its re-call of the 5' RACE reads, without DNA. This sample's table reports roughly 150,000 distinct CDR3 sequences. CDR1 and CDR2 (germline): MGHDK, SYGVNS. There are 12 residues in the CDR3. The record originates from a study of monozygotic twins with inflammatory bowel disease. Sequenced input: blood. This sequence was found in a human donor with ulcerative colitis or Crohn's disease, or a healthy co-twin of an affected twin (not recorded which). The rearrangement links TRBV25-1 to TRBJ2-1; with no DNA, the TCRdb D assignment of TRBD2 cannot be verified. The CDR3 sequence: CASRTLAHEQFF.